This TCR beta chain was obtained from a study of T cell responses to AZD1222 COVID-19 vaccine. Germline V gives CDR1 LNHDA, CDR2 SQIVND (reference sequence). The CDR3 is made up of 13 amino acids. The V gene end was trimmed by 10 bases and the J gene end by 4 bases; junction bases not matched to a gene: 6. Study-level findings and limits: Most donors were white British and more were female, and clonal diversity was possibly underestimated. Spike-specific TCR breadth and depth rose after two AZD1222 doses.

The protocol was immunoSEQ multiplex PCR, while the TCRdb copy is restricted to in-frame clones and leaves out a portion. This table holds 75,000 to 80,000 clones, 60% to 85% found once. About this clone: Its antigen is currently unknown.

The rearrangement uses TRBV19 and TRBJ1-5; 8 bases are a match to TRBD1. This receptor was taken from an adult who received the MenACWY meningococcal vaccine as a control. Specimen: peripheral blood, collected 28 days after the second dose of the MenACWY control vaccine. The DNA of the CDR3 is TGTGCCACCGGGACAGGCCGTAATCAGCCCCAGCATTTT. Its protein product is CATGTGRNQPQHF.